Detailed here is one T cell receptor beta chain. The antigen remains undetermined. Some 30,000 T cell genomes, or roughly 200 ng DNA, went into the sorted-subset replicate PCRs. Libraries were prepared by immunoSEQ multiplex PCR; TCRdb keeps only in-frame clonotypes and omits some of them. The sample has 2,500,000 or so clones, 85% to 95% seen once. This record belongs to a study of shared clonotypes between healthy human individuals. The wider study: Each donor contributed plates that comprised three CD4 naive, three CD4 memory, two CD8 naive and one CD8 memory. Findings and limits, study-wide: Non-shared clonotypes were found to have lower generation probabilities than the clonotypes that were shared by all four of the sorted-subset donors.

Every contributor of samples was a Caucasian grown-up residing in Nashville, Tennessee. This CDR3 has 15 residues. The V gene end was trimmed by 3 bases and the J gene end by 5 bases; junction bases not matched to a gene: 4. CDR1 is LGHNA and CDR2 is YNFKEQ in the germline V gene. The clonotype was recovered from a man aged 18 to 30 in good health. Some clones in this sample may be carry-over from other donors' samples. The sequenced material came from naive CD4+ T cells from PBMCs. The subset: CD45RA+ positively selected. The chain employs TRBV4-2 and TRBJ1-2, with 12 bases aligning to TRBD1. CDR3: CASSQGTGGFYGYTF. CDR3 DNA: TGTGCCAGCAGCCAGGGGACAGGGGGCTTTTATGGCTACACCTTC.